The clone carrying this TCR beta chain was seen ten or more times. Its antigen remains unknown. Individual cDNA molecules in this library carried unique molecular identifiers. Per the original methods: Counts of TCRs in each sample centred on a median of around 96,000 and extended from approximately 25,000 to 650,000. MiXCR, run by TCRdb on the RACE reads, gives a single entry per CDR3 protein. The V and J calls here are based on TCRdb, not the publication. The sample includes some 50,000 distinct CDR3 sequences, approximately 4.8% of them seen just once. These data originate in a study of human T cells and chemical hapten exposure. Study outcomes and limitations: No change in TCRs above 1 in 1000 frequency was produced by DPC sensitization.

As to time point: healthy volunteer bleed at 2 weeks. Total RNA was isolated from whole blood that had not been fractionated. Germline V gene lookup returns CDR1 SNHLY and CDR2 FYNNEI. The CDR3 is 14 residues long. Trimming left V 5 bases short and J 4 bases short, with 11 bases between. V gene TRBV2 combines with J gene TRBJ2-2, with D tentatively TRBD2 (5 bases). This TCR came from a human donor in good health. Some clones in this sample may be carry-over from other donors' samples. What was sequenced was whole blood. CDR3 region: CASSPASGTGELFF. For the CDR3, the DNA is TGTGCCAGCAGTCCCGCCAGCGGCACCGGGGAGCTGTTTTTT. Variable domain in full (rest from reference TRBV2 and TRBJ2-2): EPEVTQTPSHQVTQMGQEVILRCVPISNHLYFYWYRQILGQKVEFLVSFYNNEISEKSEIFDDQFSVERPDGSNFTLKIRSTKLEDSAMYFCASSPASGTGELFFGEGSRLTVL.